This T cell receptor beta chain was retrieved from a study of blood T cell repertoires in COVID-19. As for the study in general: Samples taken during acute and convalescent COVID-19 were collected in the United States, Italy and Spain. Nucleic acid was either cDNA or gDNA, and it came from T cells, B-cell-depleted T cells, or PBMCs.

Authors' analysis steps: Reference gene primer amplification in the assay estimated nucleated cell counts. Method: immunoSEQ multiplex PCR; TCRdb's copy keeps in-frame clones and lacks some. D and trimming come from the DNA, and the V and J calls and clone size come from that table. This repertoire shows 200,000 to 250,000 clones, less than 90% found once; its top ten account for roughly 5%. Sequenced material: peripheral blood. The receptor's source is a woman between 55 and 75 years old who had recovered from COVID-19.

CDR3 amino acids: CASSPRGVGSPLHF. The CDR3 coding sequence is TGTGCCAGCTCACCACGGGGGGTAGGTTCACCCCTCCACTTT. The genes are TRBV18 and TRBJ1-6; weak D call: TRBD1 (5 bases). V was clipped by 1 base and J by 9 bases, with 10 bases between them. The CDR3 is 14 residues long. Per germline, CDR1 KGHSH and CDR2 LQKENI. Full variable domain (remainder filled in from reference TRBV18 and TRBJ1-6): NAGVMQNPRHLVRRRGQEARLRCSPMKGHSHVYWYRQLPEEGLKFMVYLQKENIIDESGMPKERFSAEFPKEGPSILRIQQVVRGDSAAYFCASSPRGVGSPLHFGNGTRLTVT.